The table lists the clone carrying this T cell receptor beta chain with a count of one. Germline CDR1 is LGHNA and CDR2 is YSLEER. This CDR3 is built from 15 residues. The ends were cut back, 0 bases at V and 1 base at J, with 9 bases in the middle. The data originate from a study of blood T cell repertoires in COVID-19. Clones were read by immunoSEQ multiplex PCR, and TCRdb kept only the in-frame ones, dropping some. The profile shows fewer than 250,000 clones, about 82% of them singletons. J is TRBJ1-2 and V is TRBV4-3; D not resolved. The TCR sequence derives from a woman between 45 and 60 years old with acute COVID-19. Sequencing was carried out using PBMCs or T cells enriched from blood (not recorded which). The CDR3 here is CASSQDLNSNYGYTF. CDR3 DNA: TGCGCCAGCAGCCAAGATCTAAACAGTAACTATGGCTACACCTTC.